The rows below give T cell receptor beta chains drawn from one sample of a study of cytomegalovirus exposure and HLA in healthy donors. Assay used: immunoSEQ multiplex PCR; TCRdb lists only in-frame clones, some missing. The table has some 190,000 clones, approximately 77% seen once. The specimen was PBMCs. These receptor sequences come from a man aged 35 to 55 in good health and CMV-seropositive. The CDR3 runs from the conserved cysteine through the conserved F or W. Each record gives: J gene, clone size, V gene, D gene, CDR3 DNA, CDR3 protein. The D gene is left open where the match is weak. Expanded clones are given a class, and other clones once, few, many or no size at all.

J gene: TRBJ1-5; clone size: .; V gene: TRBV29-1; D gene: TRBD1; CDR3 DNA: TGCAGCGTTGGGACAGGACTTCAGCCCCAGCATTTT; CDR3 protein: CSVGTGLQPQHF
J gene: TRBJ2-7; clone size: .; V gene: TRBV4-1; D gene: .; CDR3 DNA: TGCGCCAGCAGCCATAATAACTCACCCCTCTACGAGCAGTACTTC; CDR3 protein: CASSHNNSPLYEQYF
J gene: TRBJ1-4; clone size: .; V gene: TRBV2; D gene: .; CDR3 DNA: TGTGCCAGCAGTGTGGCAGGGATTGAAAAACTGTTTTTT; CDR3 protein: CASSVAGIEKLFF
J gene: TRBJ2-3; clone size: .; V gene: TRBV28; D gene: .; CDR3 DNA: TGTGCCAGCACCATCCCGGGAGCAGAAACAGATACGCAGTATTTT; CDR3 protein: CASTIPGAETDTQYF
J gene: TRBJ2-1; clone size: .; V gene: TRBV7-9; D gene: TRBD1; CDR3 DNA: TGTTCCAGCACCTTACCGTCCCCACAGGGGAGCAGCTCCTACAATGAGCAGTTCTTC; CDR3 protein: CSSTLPSPQGSSSYNEQFF
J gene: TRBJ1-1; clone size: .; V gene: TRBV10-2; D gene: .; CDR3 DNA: TGCGCCAGCAGTGAGTCTATGAACACTGAAGCTTTCTTT; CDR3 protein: CASSESMNTEAFF
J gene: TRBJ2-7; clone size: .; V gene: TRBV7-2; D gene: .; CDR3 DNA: TGTGCCAGCAGCAAGCGGACCGCCTACGAGCAGTACTTC; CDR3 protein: CASSKRTAYEQYF
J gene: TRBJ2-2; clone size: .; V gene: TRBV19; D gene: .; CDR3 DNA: TGTGCCAGTAGTATCCCAAACACCGGGGAGCTGTTTTTT; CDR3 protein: CASSIPNTGELFF
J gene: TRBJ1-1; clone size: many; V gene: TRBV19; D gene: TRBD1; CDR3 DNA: TGTGCCAGTAGTTTGGACAGGGGATGGACTGAAGCTTTCTTT; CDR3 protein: CASSLDRGWTEAFF
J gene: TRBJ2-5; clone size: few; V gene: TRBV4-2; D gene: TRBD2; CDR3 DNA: TGTGCCAGCAGCCGGGGACTAGCGGGACAAGAGACCCAGTACTTC; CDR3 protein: CASSRGLAGQETQYF
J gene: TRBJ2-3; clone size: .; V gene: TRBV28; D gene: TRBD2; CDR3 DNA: TGTGCCAGCAGCCCGCGACGCTTAGCGGGAGAGCCAGATACGCAGTATTTT; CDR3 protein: CASSPRRLAGEPDTQYF
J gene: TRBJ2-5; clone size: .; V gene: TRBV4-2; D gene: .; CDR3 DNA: TGTGCCAGCAGCCAAGATGAGGGGCGGGGAGAGACCCAGTACTTC; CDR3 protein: CASSQDEGRGETQYF
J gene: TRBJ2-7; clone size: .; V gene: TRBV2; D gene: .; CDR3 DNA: TGTGCCAGCGACTCCCTCGGGACCTACGAGCAGTACTTC; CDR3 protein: CASDSLGTYEQYF
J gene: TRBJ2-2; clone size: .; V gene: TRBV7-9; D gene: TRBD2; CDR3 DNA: TGTGCCAGCAGCTCAAGCGGGGGGGAATCCACCGGGGAGCTGTTTTTT; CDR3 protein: CASSSSGGESTGELFF
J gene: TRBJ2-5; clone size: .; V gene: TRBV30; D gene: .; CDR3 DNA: TGTGCCTGGAGTAAGACACCAGCCCAGTACTTC; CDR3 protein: CAWSKTPAQYF
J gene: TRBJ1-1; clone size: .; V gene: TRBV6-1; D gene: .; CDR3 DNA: TGTGCCAGCAGTACCCGCAGGAGGAGTGGCACTGAAGCTTTCTTT; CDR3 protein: CASSTRRRSGTEAFF
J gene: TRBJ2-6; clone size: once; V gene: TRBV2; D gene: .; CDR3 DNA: TGTGCCAGCAGTGAAGGCGACAGCTCTGGGGCCAACGTCCTGACTTTC; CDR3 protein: CASSEGDSSGANVLTF